This TCR beta chain came from a study of cytomegalovirus exposure and HLA in healthy donors. Researchers ran the PCR with 60 Vbeta and 13 Jbeta primers. Sequencing used immunoSEQ multiplex PCR; TCRdb keeps in-frame clones, though not all of them. The sample yields 100,000 to 150,000 clones, over 60% seen once. General study points: Prediction of most subjects' HLA-A and HLA-B alleles by TCR beta sequences was reportedly accurate.

This CDR3 has 14 residues. Per germline, CDR1 SGHRS and CDR2 YFSETQ. The ends were cut back, 0 bases at V and 1 base at J, with 7 bases in the middle. A few counts support this clone. What it binds is not known. At the DNA level, this CDR3 is encoded by other sequences in the same sample as well. This TCR was sampled from a woman aged 40 to 55 in good health and CMV-seropositive. The chain has TRBV5-1 and TRBJ1-1; D perhaps matches TRBD1 (5 bases). What was sequenced was PBMCs. The DNA for the CDR3 is TGCGCCAGCAGCTTGGACGGGGGGAACACTGAAGCTTTCTTT. Translated: CASSLDGGNTEAFF. Full variable domain (rest looked up from reference TRBV5-1 and TRBJ1-1): KAGVTQTPRYLIKTRGQQVTLSCSPISGHRSVSWYQQTPGQGLQFLFEYFSETQRNKGNFPGRFSGRQFSNSRSEMNVSTLELGDSALYLCASSLDGGNTEAFFGQGTRLTVV.